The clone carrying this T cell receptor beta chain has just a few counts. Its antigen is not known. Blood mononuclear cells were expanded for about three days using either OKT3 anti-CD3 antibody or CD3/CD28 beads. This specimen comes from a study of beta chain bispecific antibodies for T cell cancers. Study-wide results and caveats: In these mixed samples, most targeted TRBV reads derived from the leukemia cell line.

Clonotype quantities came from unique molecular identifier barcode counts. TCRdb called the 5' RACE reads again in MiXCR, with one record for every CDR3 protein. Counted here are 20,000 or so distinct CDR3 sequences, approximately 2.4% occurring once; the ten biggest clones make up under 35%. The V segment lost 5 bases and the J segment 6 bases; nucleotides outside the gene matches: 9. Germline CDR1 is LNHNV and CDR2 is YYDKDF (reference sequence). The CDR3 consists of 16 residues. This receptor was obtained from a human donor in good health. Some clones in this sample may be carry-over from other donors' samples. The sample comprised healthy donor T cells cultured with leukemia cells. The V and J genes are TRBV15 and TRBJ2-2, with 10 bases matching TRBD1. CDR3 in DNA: TGTGCCACCAGCGGACCGGGACAGGGGATCCCCGGGGAGCTGTTTTTT. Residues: CATSGPGQGIPGELFF.